This passage covers 20 T cell receptor beta chains from one sample sequenced in a study of somatic mutations in cytotoxic T cells in rheumatoid arthritis. Produced via immunoSEQ multiplex PCR; TCRdb's table is partial and in-frame only. The sample shows about 10,000 clones, over 75% of them seen only once. The material sequenced was CD8+ T cells sorted from blood. These TCRs come from a woman between 45 and 60 years old in good health.

The CDR3 DNA reads TGTGCCAGCAGCTTAGCGGGGGACAGCTCCTACGAGCAGTACTTC. Its translation: CASSLAGDSSYEQYF. The chain has TRBV7-2 and TRBJ2-7, with 7 bases lining up with TRBD1. There are 15 residues in the CDR3. The germline V gene encodes CDR1 SGHTA and CDR2 FQGNSA. The V segment lost 0 bases and the J segment 0 bases; nucleotides outside the gene matches: 2.

This sequence joins TRBV2 and TRBJ1-5, with TRBD1 matching 8 bases. Per the germline V gene, CDR1 is SNHLY and CDR2 is FYNNEI. The CDR3 spans 14 residues. V was pared by 4 bases and J by 2 bases, with 1 base of the junction left unmatched. CDR3 coding DNA: TGTGCCAGCAGTGGGACAGGGCGCAATCAGCCCCAGCATTTT. Its translation is CASSGTGRNQPQHF.

The CDR3 DNA is TGTGCCAGTAGTATCATGAGCGGGGTACAAGAGACCCAGTACTTC. As protein: CASSIMSGVQETQYF. V usage is TRBV19 and J usage is TRBJ2-5; TRBD2 aligns across 7 bases. The length of the CDR3 is 15 residues. Trimming cost V 3 bases and J 2 bases; bases outside gene matches: 6. Looked up from germline, CDR1 is LNHDA and CDR2 is SQIVND (reference sequence).

This chain joins TRBV27 and TRBJ1-2, with 8 bases aligning to TRBD1. This CDR3 has 14 amino acids. The V gene's germline CDR1 is MNHEY and CDR2 SMNVEV (reference sequence). J lost 5 bases, V lost 0 bases, and 2 bases had no gene match. CDR3 region: CASSLSRTGYGYTF. CDR3 in DNA: TGTGCCAGCAGTTTATCGCGGACAGGGTATGGCTACACCTTC.

The V gene is TRBV21-1, the J gene TRBJ2-7; no check of the table's D call, TRBD1, against the DNA was made. TRBV21-1 is annotated as a pseudogene. There are 16 residues in the CDR3. The CDR3 nucleotides read TGTGCCAGCAGCCTACGACCGGGACAGGGTCCCTACGAGCAGTACTTC. This translates into CASSLRPGQGPYEQYF.

This chain connects TRBV27 to TRBJ2-7; maybe TRBD2 (6 bases). The germline V and J ends were trimmed by 6 bases and 0 bases, with 12 bases remaining between them. The germline V gene has CDR1 MNHEY and CDR2 SMNVEV (reference sequence). There are 14 residues in the CDR3. The CDR3: CASRGGISSYEQYF. The DNA for the CDR3 is TGTGCCAGCAGGGGCGGGATAAGCTCCTACGAGCAGTACTTC.

In its sample, this clone was seen once. The chain carries TRBV7-6 and TRBJ2-7; TRBD1 agrees at 7 bases. The junction had 10 bases not matched to a gene; V was cut back by 6 bases and J by 2 bases. There are 15 residues in the CDR3. Germline V gene sequence: CDR1 SGHVS, CDR2 FNYEAQ. CDR3 nucleotide sequence: TGTGCCAGCAGTTTGGACAGGCCCCCAGCCTACGAGCAGTACTTC. Translating gives CASSLDRPPAYEQYF. Together with reference TRBV7-6 and TRBJ2-7, the CDR3 gives the full variable domain: GAGVSQSPRYKVTKRGQDVALRCDPISGHVSLYWYRQALGQGPEFLTYFNYEAQQDKSGLPNDRFSAERPEGSISTLTIQRTEQRDSAMYRCASSLDRPPAYEQYFGPGTRLTVT.

The chain uses TRBV30 and TRBJ2-5; tentatively, D is TRBD2 (6 bases). The CDR3 consists of 14 residues. V was pared by 5 bases and J by 4 bases, with 17 bases between. Germline CDR1 reads GTSNPN; CDR2 reads SVGIG (reference sequence). The CDR3 reads CAWGIAAGIETQYF. The CDR3 DNA reads as TGTGCCTGGGGGATAGCGGCGGGAATAGAGACCCAGTACTTC.

For this clone: The conserved final phenylalanine or tryptophan is absent from the CDR3, which likely points to a read error. Because the CDR3's place on the DNA is in doubt, the DNA is left out and the CDR3 is given as listed by TCRdb. The chain links TRBV11-3 to TRBJ1-2. The CDR3 is 9 residues long, ends included. Germline V gives CDR1 SGHNT, CDR2 YENEEA. The CDR3 region is CASSLGGSV.

The CDR3 reads CASSLGTAFTYEQYF. The CDR3 DNA reads TGTGCCAGCAGTTTAGGGACAGCTTTCACCTACGAGCAGTACTTC. The chain recombines TRBV27 with TRBJ2-5; 7 bases are shared with TRBD1. The J call may be wrong; the DNA end is better matched by TRBJ2-7. CDR3 size: 15 residues. The germline CDR1 and CDR2 sequences are MNHEY and SMNVEV (reference sequence).

This clone was seen more than once but under ten times. V is TRBV6-1 and J is TRBJ1-6; maybe TRBD1 (5 bases). The germline V gene has CDR1 MNHNS and CDR2 SASEGT. Between the trimmed V and J ends, which lost 0 bases and 13 bases, there was a span of 10 bases. There are 13 residues in the CDR3. This CDR3 is CASSEAGVSPLHF. The CDR3 nucleotides are TGTGCCAGCAGTGAAGCAGGGGTTTCGCCCCTCCACTTT.

The chain combines TRBV7-9 with TRBJ2-7, with D tentatively TRBD1 (6 bases). The germline V gene encodes CDR1 SEHNR and CDR2 FQNEAQ (reference sequence). V dropped 5 bases and J dropped 5 bases, with 13 bases sitting between them. The CDR3 loop spans 13 amino acids. CDR3 DNA sequence: TGTGCCAGCAGCATACAGGGAGATGACGAGCAGTACTTC. It encodes CASSIQGDDEQYF.

This CDR3 is CASSGRGTSGSNEQFF. CDR3 sequence (DNA): TGTGCCAGCAGCGGGCGCGGGACTAGCGGGAGTAATGAGCAGTTCTTC. The chain uses TRBV9 and TRBJ2-1; 14 nucleotides agree with TRBD2. V trimming: 3 bases; J trimming: 7 bases; junction bases outside the gene matches: 6. CDR1 and CDR2 from the germline V gene are SGDLS and YYNGEE. The CDR3 totals 16 residues.

The chain is built from TRBV5-4 and TRBJ2-5, with D perhaps TRBD2 (6 bases). The CDR3 covers 15 residues. The V gene's germline CDR1 is SGHNT and CDR2 YYREEE (reference sequence). V was clipped by 2 bases and J by 2 bases, with 13 bases between them. CDR3 region: CASSFERVPQETQYF. The CDR3 bases are TGTGCCAGCAGCTTCGAGCGGGTTCCACAAGAGACCCAGTACTTC.

This clone turned up a few times. The chain is built from TRBV6-4 and TRBJ2-3; 8 positions match TRBD2. The CDR3 covers 15 residues. Germline V gene lookup returns CDR1 MRHNA and CDR2 SNTAGT. With 3 bases clipped from V and 3 bases from J, the junction kept 5 bases outside the gene matches. CDR3 in DNA: TGTGCCAGCAGTGAAAGTAGCGGGACTACAGATACGCAGTATTTT. Protein product: CASSESSGTTDTQYF.

This sequence joins TRBV10-3 and TRBJ2-3; 8 nucleotides align to TRBD1. After removal of 3 bases from V and 1 base from J, the junction contained 6 bases not matched to a gene. Germline lookup yields CDR1 ENHRY and CDR2 SYGVKD. The CDR3 is 16 amino acids. DNA of the CDR3: TGTGCCATCAGTGAACCACCGGGACAGGGCACAGATACGCAGTATTTT. Amino acid sequence: CAISEPPGQGTDTQYF.

This clone was observed a single time. The rearrangement joins TRBV9 to TRBJ2-2; D remains unclear. Trimming removed 6 bases from V and 3 bases from J, with 12 bases in between. Looked up from germline, CDR1 is SGDLS and CDR2 is YYNGEE. The CDR3 sequence is 14 residues long. CDR3 DNA sequence: TGTGCCAGCACCGGTGGTTCCGACACCGGGGAGCTGTTTTTT. Translating it yields CASTGGSDTGELFF.

The chain couples TRBV11-2 to TRBJ2-7, with 9 positions matching TRBD1. CDR1 and CDR2 from the germline V gene are SGHAT and FQNNGV. The CDR3 loop spans 17 amino acids. V was clipped by 5 bases and J by 4 bases; unmatched bases: 15. CDR3 bases: TGTGCCAGCAGCAGCCCCGGGACAGGGTTTTTGTATTACGAGCAGTACTTC. Translated, it gives CASSSPGTGFLYYEQYF. Full variable domain (rest looked up from reference TRBV11-2 and TRBJ2-7): EAGVAQSPRYKIIEKRQSVAFWCNPISGHATLYWYQQILGQGPKLLIQFQNNGVVDDSQLPKDRFSAERLKGVDSTLKIQPAKLEDSAVYLCASSSPGTGFLYYEQYFGPGTRLTVT.

The J gene is TRBJ1-2, the V gene TRBV18, with a tentative D call TRBD1 (5 bases). Trimming removed 3 bases at V and 6 bases at J, with 14 bases between. The CDR3 loop spans 14 amino acids. Germline-derived CDR1 and CDR2 are KGHSH and LQKENI. The CDR3 spells CASSPSTDLDGYTF. The CDR3 region has the DNA TGTGCCAGCTCACCCTCGACAGACCTGGATGGCTACACCTTC.

The chain carries TRBV5-4 and TRBJ2-7, with 7 bases lining up with TRBD1. The CDR3 is 13 residues long. CDR1 and CDR2 from the germline V gene are SGHNT and YYREEE (reference sequence). The trim removed 2 bases at V and 4 bases at J, leaving 3 bases unmatched. CDR3 bases: TGTGCCAGCAGCTTCGGCAGGGGGTACGAGCAGTACTTC. Its protein product is CASSFGRGYEQYF.